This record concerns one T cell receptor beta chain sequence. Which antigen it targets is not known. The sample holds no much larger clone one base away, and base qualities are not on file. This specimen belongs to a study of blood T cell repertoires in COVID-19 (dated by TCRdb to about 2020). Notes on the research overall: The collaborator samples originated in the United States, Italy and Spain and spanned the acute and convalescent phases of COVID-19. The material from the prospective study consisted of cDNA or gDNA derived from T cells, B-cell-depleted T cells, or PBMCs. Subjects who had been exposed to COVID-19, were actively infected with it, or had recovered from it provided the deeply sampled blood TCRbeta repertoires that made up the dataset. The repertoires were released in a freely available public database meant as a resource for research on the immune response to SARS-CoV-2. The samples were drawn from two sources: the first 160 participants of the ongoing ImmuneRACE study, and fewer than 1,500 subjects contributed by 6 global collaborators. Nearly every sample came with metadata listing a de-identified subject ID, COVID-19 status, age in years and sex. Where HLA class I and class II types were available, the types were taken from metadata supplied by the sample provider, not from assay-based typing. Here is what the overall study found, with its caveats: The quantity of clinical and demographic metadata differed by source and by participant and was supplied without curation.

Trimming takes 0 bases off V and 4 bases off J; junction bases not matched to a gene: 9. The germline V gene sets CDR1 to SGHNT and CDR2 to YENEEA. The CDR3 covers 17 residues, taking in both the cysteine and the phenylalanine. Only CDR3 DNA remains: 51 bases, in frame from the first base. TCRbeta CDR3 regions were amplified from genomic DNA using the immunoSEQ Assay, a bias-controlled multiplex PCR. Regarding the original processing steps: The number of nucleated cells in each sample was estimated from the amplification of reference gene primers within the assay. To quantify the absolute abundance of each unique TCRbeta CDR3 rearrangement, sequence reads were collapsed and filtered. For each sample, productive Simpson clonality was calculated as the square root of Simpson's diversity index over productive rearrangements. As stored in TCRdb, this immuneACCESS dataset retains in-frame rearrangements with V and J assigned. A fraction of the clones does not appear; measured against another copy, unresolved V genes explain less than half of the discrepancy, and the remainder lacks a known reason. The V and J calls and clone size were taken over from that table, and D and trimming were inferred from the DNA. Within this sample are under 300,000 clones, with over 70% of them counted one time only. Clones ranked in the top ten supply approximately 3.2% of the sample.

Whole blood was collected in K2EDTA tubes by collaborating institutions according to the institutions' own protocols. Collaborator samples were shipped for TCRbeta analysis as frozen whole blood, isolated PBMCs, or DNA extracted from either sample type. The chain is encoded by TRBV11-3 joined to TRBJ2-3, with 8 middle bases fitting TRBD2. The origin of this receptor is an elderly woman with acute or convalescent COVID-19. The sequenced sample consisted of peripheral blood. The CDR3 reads CASSLETPGGPPDTQYF. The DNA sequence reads TGTGCCAGCAGCTTAGAAACTCCGGGAGGGCCACCAGATACGCAGTATTTT. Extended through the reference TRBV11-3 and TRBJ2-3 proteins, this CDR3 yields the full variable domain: EAGVVQSPRYKIIEKKQPVAFWCNPISGHNTLYWYLQNLGQGPELLIRYENEEAVDDSQLPKDRFSAERLKGVDSTLKIQPAELGDSAVYLCASSLETPGGPPDTQYFGPGTRLTVL.